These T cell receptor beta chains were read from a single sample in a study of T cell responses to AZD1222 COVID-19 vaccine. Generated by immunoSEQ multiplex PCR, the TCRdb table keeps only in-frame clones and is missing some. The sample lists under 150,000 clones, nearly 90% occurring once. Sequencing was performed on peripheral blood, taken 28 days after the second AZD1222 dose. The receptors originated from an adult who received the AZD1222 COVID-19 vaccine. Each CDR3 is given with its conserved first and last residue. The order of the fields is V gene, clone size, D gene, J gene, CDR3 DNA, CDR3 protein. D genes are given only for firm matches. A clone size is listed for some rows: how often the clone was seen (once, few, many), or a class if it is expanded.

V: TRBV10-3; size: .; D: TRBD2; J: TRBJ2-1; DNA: TGTGCCATCAGTGCCAGGACTAGCGGGGACCACAATGAGCAGTTCTTC; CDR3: CAISARTSGDHNEQFF
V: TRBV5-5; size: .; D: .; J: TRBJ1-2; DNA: TGTGCCAGCAGCTATACCGGGGAATTCTATGGCTACACCTTC; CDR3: CASSYTGEFYGYTF
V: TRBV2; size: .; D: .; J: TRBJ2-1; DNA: TGTGCCAGCAGTCGGGACCTCGGGAGTGAGCAGTTCTTC; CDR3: CASSRDLGSEQFF
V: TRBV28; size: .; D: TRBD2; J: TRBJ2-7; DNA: TGTGCCAGCAGTTACAGCGGGAGGGCTTACGAGCAGTACTTC; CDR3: CASSYSGRAYEQYF
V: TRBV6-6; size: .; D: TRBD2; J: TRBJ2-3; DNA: TGTGCCAGTACCAACCGGGGGGGTCTCAAAGATACGCAGTATTTT; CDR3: CASTNRGGLKDTQYF
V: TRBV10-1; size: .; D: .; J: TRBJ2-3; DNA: TGCGCCAGCAGTGAGTCAAGGCGGGTTCGCACAGATACGCAGTATTTT; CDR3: CASSESRRVRTDTQYF
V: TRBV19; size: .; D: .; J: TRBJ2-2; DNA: TGTGCCAGTAGTATAGATGGGTGGGCCGGGGAGCTGTTTTTT; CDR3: CASSIDGWAGELFF
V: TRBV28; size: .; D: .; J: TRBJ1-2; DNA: TGTGCCAGCAGTCTGGGACTTGTCTATGGCTACACCTTC; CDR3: CASSLGLVYGYTF
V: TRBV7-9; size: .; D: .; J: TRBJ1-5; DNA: TGTGCCAGCGACTCCGGTGGTCAGCCCCAGCATTTT; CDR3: CASDSGGQPQHF
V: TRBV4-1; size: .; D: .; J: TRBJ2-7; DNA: TGCGCCAGCAGCCAGAAAGCGAGTGAGGGGGCCTACGAGCAGTACTTC; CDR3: CASSQKASEGAYEQYF
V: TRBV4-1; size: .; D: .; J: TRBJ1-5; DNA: TGCGCCAGCAGCCAAAACAGGGCCGCCAGGATGCAGCCCCAGCATTTT; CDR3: CASSQNRAARMQPQHF
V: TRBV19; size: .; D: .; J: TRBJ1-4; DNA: TGTGCCAGTAGTAGGGGACCGGGGGAACTGTTTTTT; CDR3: CASSRGPGELFF
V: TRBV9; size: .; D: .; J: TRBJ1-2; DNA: TGTGCCAGCAGCGTAGTGGACTATGGCTACACCTTC; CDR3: CASSVVDYGYTF
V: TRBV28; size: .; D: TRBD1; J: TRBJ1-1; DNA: TGTGCCAGCAGTTTATGGGCTGCACAGGGGGCTGGTGAAGCTTTCTTT; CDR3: CASSLWAAQGAGEAFF
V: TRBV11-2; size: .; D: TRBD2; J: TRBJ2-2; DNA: TGTGCCAGCAGCTTAGATCGTCTCGCGGGGGACACCGGGGAGCTGTTTTTT; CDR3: CASSLDRLAGDTGELFF
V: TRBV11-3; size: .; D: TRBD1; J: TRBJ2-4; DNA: TGTGCCAGCAGTCCCACAGGGGGCGCGTTGAACATTCAGTACTTC; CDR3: CASSPTGGALNIQYF
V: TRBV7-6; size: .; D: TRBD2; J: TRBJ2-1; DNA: TGTGCCAGCAGCCTGGGGAGGGGTAACTACAATGAGCAGTTCTTC; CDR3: CASSLGRGNYNEQFF
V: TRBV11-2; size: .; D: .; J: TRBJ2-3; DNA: TGTGCCAGCAGCTTTGGGGAGAGTAATACGCAGTATTTT; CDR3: CASSFGESNTQYF
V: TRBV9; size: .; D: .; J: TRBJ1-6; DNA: TGTGCCAGCAGCTCCCGGACGGGAAGCTCCTATAATTCACCCCTCCACTTT; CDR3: CASSSRTGSSYNSPLHF
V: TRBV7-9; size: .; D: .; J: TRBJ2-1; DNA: TGTGCCAGCAGCGGATACGTCCGAGGGGGCAATGAGCAGTTCTTC; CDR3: CASSGYVRGGNEQFF
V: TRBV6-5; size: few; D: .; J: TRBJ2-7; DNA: TGTGCCAGCAGCCCCCAGCCAGGCTTCTACGAGCAGTACTTC; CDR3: CASSPQPGFYEQYF
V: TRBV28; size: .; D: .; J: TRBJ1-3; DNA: TGTGCCAGCAGTTCCCCCCCGGGAAACGGGCATTCTTCTGGAAACACCATATATTTT; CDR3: CASSSPPGNGHSSGNTIYF
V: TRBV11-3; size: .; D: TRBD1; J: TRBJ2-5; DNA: TGTGCCAGCAGCAAAAGGACAGGGGGATTAGGGCAAGAGACCCAGTACTTC; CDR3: CASSKRTGGLGQETQYF
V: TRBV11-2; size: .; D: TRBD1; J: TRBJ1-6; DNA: TGTGCCAGCAGCCCCCAGGGGGCGACCTATAATTCACCCCTCCACTTT; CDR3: CASSPQGATYNSPLHF
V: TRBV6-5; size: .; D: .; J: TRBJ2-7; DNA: TGTGCCAGCAGCCCCGTTGGGGGGAGCTACGAGCAGTACTTC; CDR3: CASSPVGGSYEQYF
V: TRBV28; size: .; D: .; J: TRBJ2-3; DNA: TGTGCCAGCAATCGGAACCCTAGCACAGATACGCAGTATTTT; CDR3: CASNRNPSTDTQYF
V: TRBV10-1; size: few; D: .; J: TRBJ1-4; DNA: TGCGCCAGCAGTGAGGGCAGCGCAACTAATGAAAAACTGTTTTTT; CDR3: CASSEGSATNEKLFF
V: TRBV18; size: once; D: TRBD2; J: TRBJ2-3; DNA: TGTGCCAGCTCATCACTAGCGGGGCCCTCTAGCACAGATACGCAGTATTTT; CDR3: CASSSLAGPSSTDTQYF
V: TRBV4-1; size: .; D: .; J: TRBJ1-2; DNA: TGCGCCAGCAGCCAAGATTTCCCCTACAGTATCTATGGCTACACCTTC; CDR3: CASSQDFPYSIYGYTF